One and the same sample provided the 23 T cell receptor beta chains below, sequenced in a study of T cell responses to AZD1222 COVID-19 vaccine. Produced via immunoSEQ multiplex PCR; TCRdb's table is partial and in-frame only. Of around 86,000 clones listed, around 89% are singletons. This material consisted of peripheral blood, taken on day 0 of AZD1222 vaccination. The source of these receptors is an adult in good health.

J is TRBJ1-3 and V is TRBV3-1 (or the pseudogene TRBV3-2); no clear D. The CDR3 is made up of 15 amino acids. Trimming removed 4 bases at V and 4 bases at J, with 14 bases between. Germline V lookup: CDR1 LGHDT, CDR2 YNNKEL (reference sequence). In DNA, the CDR3 is TGTGCCAGCAGCCCGCCGGGGTCGAGCGGAAACACCATATATTTT. Translating gives CASSPPGSSGNTIYF.

The chain uses TRBV30 and TRBJ1-2; D not resolved. This CDR3 has 12 amino acids. V was trimmed by 2 bases and J by 8 bases, leaving 12 bases between them. Germline CDR1 and CDR2: GTSNPN and SVGIG (reference sequence). This CDR3 is CAWSPYSSGYTF. CDR3 DNA sequence: TGTGCCTGGAGTCCTTACTCCTCAGGCTACACCTTC.

V gene TRBV4-3 combines with J gene TRBJ1-2; D is unresolved. The CDR3 extends over 13 amino acids. Per the germline V gene, CDR1 is LGHNA and CDR2 is YSLEER. V was cut by 3 bases and J by 4 bases, with 9 bases left in between. CDR3 sequence: CASSQSGSYGYTF. The CDR3 DNA reads TGCGCCAGCAGCCAGTCAGGTAGCTATGGCTACACCTTC.

The rearrangement uses TRBV15 and TRBJ1-4; tentative D call: TRBD1 (6 bases). CDR3 length: 15 amino acids. The V end lost 1 base, the J end lost 3 bases, and 9 bases lay between the germline ends. Looked up from germline, CDR1 is LNHNV and CDR2 is YYDKDF (reference sequence). The CDR3 loop is CATSRAGEPNEKLFF. DNA of the CDR3: TGTGCCACCAGCAGAGCAGGGGAGCCTAATGAAAAACTGTTTTTT.

The chain carries TRBV19 and TRBJ1-4, with a possible D match to TRBD1 (5 bases). The CDR3 length is 14 residues. Germline CDR1 reads LNHDA; CDR2 reads SQIVND (reference sequence). The DNA of the CDR3 is TGTGCAACAAAACCGCCAGGGCTCGACGAAAAACTGTTTTTT. It codes for CATKPPGLDEKLFF.

The chain links TRBV7-9 to TRBJ1-4; 8 nucleotides agree with TRBD1. Germline trimming cut 2 bases from V and 8 bases from J; bases unmatched to any gene: 7. Germline lookup yields CDR1 SEHNR and CDR2 FQNEAQ (reference sequence). The CDR3 has 15 residues. The CDR3 protein is CASSLTGGNLEKLFF. DNA of the CDR3: TGTGCCAGCAGCTTAACAGGGGGAAACTTGGAAAAACTGTTTTTT. The full variable domain, completed using reference TRBV7-9 and TRBJ1-4, is DTGVSQNPRHKITKRGQNVTFRCDPISEHNRLYWYRQTLGQGPEFLTYFQNEAQLEKSRLLSDRFSAERPKGSFSTLEIQRTEQGDSAMYLCASSLTGGNLEKLFFGSGTQLSVL.

This CDR3 is CASSLDLGLGTYEQYF. As DNA, the CDR3 is TGTGCCAGCAGCCTCGACCTGGGACTCGGGACCTACGAGCAGTACTTC. The gene calls are TRBV9 and TRBJ2-7, with D possibly matching TRBD2 (6 bases). Germline CDR1 SGDLS, CDR2 YYNGEE. Trimming stripped 4 bases from V and 2 bases from J, with 19 bases between. The length of the CDR3 is 16 residues.

The V call is TRBV28, the J call TRBJ2-1; tentatively, D is TRBD1 (5 bases). The CDR3 is made up of 16 amino acids. The ends were cut back, 6 bases at V and 4 bases at J, with 19 bases in the middle. The germline V gene encodes CDR1 MDHEN and CDR2 SYDVKM. The CDR3 nucleotides read TGTGCCAGCAGACCCCAGCCCCCAGGGTTTTACAATGAGCAGTTCTTC. Translated: CASRPQPPGFYNEQFF.

This sequence joins TRBV3-1 (or the pseudogene TRBV3-2) and TRBJ1-2; the match to TRBD1 covers 7 bases. This CDR3 contains 16 residues. Trimming at V came to 0 bases and at J to 3 bases, leaving 7 bases not matched to a gene. Looked up from germline, CDR1 is LGHDT and CDR2 is YNNKEL (reference sequence). In DNA form, the CDR3 reads TGTGCCAGCAGCCAAGATGAGAGGGGGCTCGACTATGGCTACACCTTC. Translating gives CASSQDERGLDYGYTF.

This chain joins TRBV7-9 and TRBJ1-6; D is possibly TRBD1 (6 bases). The V end was cut by 2 bases, the J end by 7 bases, with 18 bases between. From germline, CDR1 is SEHNR and CDR2 FQNEAQ (reference sequence). This CDR3 spans 17 amino acids. The CDR3 sequence is CASSLTTLAGTNSPLHF. The CDR3, as DNA: TGTGCCAGCAGCTTAACAACGCTCGCAGGGACAAATTCACCCCTCCACTTT. Filled out from reference TRBV7-9 and TRBJ1-6, the complete variable domain reads DTGVSQNPRHKITKRGQNVTFRCDPISEHNRLYWYRQTLGQGPEFLTYFQNEAQLEKSRLLSDRFSAERPKGSFSTLEIQRTEQGDSAMYLCASSLTTLAGTNSPLHFGNGTRLTVT.

The rearrangement uses TRBV19 and TRBJ2-5; TRBD2 matches at 11 bases. The V gene's germline CDR1 is LNHDA and CDR2 SQIVND (reference sequence). Unmatched junction bases numbered 8, after V lost 4 bases and J lost 1 base. This CDR3 region has 17 residues. This CDR3 reads CASSTGGLAGGQETQYF. CDR3 DNA sequence: TGTGCCAGTAGTACCGGCGGGCTAGCGGGGGGCCAAGAGACCCAGTACTTC.

CDR3 residues: CSASAGSSYNSPLHF. CDR3 sequence (DNA): TGCAGTGCTAGTGCAGGGAGCTCCTATAATTCACCCCTCCACTTT. This chain uses TRBV20-1 with TRBJ1-6, with D possibly being TRBD1 (5 bases). CDR1 DFQATT and CDR2 SNEGSKA come from the germline V gene (reference sequence). Trimming took off 3 bases at V and 0 bases at J, with 9 bases between the two ends. This CDR3 spans 15 amino acids.

The chain carries TRBV19 and TRBJ1-1; possible D gene TRBD1, 6 bases. The V and J ends lost 6 bases and 3 bases respectively, with 14 bases between them. The CDR3 has 14 amino acids. Germline CDR1 is LNHDA and CDR2 is SQIVND (reference sequence). This chain's CDR3 is CASRLRGMDTEAFF. The CDR3 DNA sequence: TGTGCCAGTAGGCTCAGGGGCATGGACACTGAAGCTTTCTTT.

The chain links TRBV19 to TRBJ1-1; perhaps TRBD1 as D (5 bases). Germline V lookup: CDR1 LNHDA, CDR2 SQIVND (reference sequence). The CDR3 sequence is 14 residues long. V dropped 3 bases and J dropped 4 bases, with 12 bases sitting between them. The CDR3 is CASSILPTGTEAFF. The CDR3 nucleotides read TGTGCCAGTAGTATCCTCCCAACAGGCACTGAAGCTTTCTTT. Based on the CDR3 plus reference TRBV19 and TRBJ1-1, the full variable domain is DGGITQSPKYLFRKEGQNVTLSCEQNLNHDAMYWYRQDPGQGLRLIYYSQIVNDFQKGDIAEGYSVSREKKESFPLTVTSAQKNPTAFYLCASSILPTGTEAFFGQGTRLTVV.

This rearrangement joins TRBV3-1 (or the pseudogene TRBV3-2) to TRBJ2-5; tentative D call: TRBD2 (5 bases). Germline V lookup: CDR1 LGHDT, CDR2 YNNKEL (reference sequence). This CDR3 is built from 11 residues. V was clipped by 6 bases and J by 8 bases, with 10 bases between them. The CDR3 coding sequence is TGTGCCAGCAGTCATCCGGGAACCCAGTACTTC. Translating it yields CASSHPGTQYF.

V is TRBV5-4 and J is TRBJ2-7; 10 nucleotides align to TRBD2. The germline gives CDR1 SGHNT, CDR2 YYREEE (reference sequence). Trimming removed 0 bases from V and 5 bases from J; junction bases left unmatched: 5. This CDR3 has 15 residues. CDR3 in DNA: TGTGCCAGCAGCTTGGATAGCGGGGGGTGGCACGAGCAGTACTTC. Residues: CASSLDSGGWHEQYF.

The table lists this clone with a few counts. The chain recombines TRBV7-2 with TRBJ2-1; 7 nucleotides agree with TRBD1. V gave up 3 bases and J gave up 5 bases; unmatched junction bases: 1. Germline V gene lookup returns CDR1 SGHTA and CDR2 FQGNSA. The CDR3 contains 13 residues. The CDR3 DNA sequence: TGTGCCAGCAGCTTGGGACAGAACAATGAGCAGTTCTTC. Amino acid sequence: CASSLGQNNEQFF.

J is TRBJ2-3 and V is TRBV27, with 9 bases identical to TRBD1. Germline V lookup: CDR1 MNHEY, CDR2 SMNVEV (reference sequence). V gave up 2 bases and J gave up 4 bases; unmatched junction bases: 7. There are 16 residues in the CDR3. The CDR3 protein is CASSLIQGAPPDTQYF. The CDR3 nucleotides read TGTGCCAGCAGTTTAATACAGGGGGCACCCCCAGATACGCAGTATTTT.

This sequence joins TRBV7-3 and TRBJ1-1; tentative D call: TRBD1 (5 bases). CDR3 length: 14 amino acids. Germline V CDR1 and CDR2: SGHTA, FQGTGA. Trimming took 4 bases from V and 1 from J, leaving 10 bases between them. CDR3 sequence reads: CASSSSGPNTEAFF. As DNA, the CDR3 is TGTGCCAGCAGCTCCTCGGGACCGAACACTGAAGCTTTCTTT.

CDR3 loop: CASSFGQGGSYEQYF. The DNA for the CDR3 is TGTGCCAGCAGCTTTGGACAGGGTGGGAGCTACGAGCAGTACTTC. This rearrangement joins TRBV7-9 to TRBJ2-7, with 8 bases fitting TRBD1. The CDR3 is 15 residues long. V lost 3 bases to trimming and J lost 3 bases; unmatched junction nucleotides: 7. The germline CDR1 and CDR2 sequences are SEHNR and FQNEAQ (reference sequence).

This chain links TRBV11-1 with TRBJ2-5; D is uncertain. This CDR3 is 16 amino acids long. V lost 0 bases, J lost 4 bases, and 15 bases lay in between. CDR1 is SGHAT and CDR2 is FQDESV in the germline V gene (reference sequence). The CDR3 bases are TGTGCCAGCAGCTTAGCCAGGCGGTTGGCTTTAGAGACCCAGTACTTC. Its translation: CASSLARRLALETQYF. Looking up the rest from reference TRBV11-1 and TRBJ2-5 gives the full variable domain: EAEVAQSPRYKITEKSQAVAFWCDPISGHATLYWYRQILGQGPELLVQFQDESVVDDSQLPKDRFSAERLKGVDSTLKIQPAELGDSAMYLCASSLARRLALETQYFGPGTRLLVL.

The chain uses TRBV7-3 and TRBJ2-3; D unclear. V lost 5 bases and J 4 bases, leaving 7 bases between the germline ends. The V gene's germline CDR1 is SGHTA and CDR2 FQGTGA. The CDR3 runs to 12 residues. CDR3 DNA: TGTGCCAGCAGCCTAGTCGCAGATACGCAGTATTTT. Translation: CASSLVADTQYF.

The chain employs TRBV3-1 (or the pseudogene TRBV3-2) and TRBJ2-2; the D is unclear. Germline CDR1 and CDR2: LGHDT and YNNKEL (reference sequence). Trimming pared 8 bases from V and 1 base from J, leaving 11 bases between. This CDR3 contains 14 residues. This chain's CDR3 is CASGVLMNTGELFF. The CDR3 nucleotides read TGTGCCAGCGGCGTACTAATGAACACCGGGGAGCTGTTTTTT.